The next 12 T cell receptor beta chains were all read from a single sample in a study of T cells after yellow fever vaccination. TCRdb reprocessed the 5' RACE reads with MiXCR, giving one entry per CDR3 protein. Of about 220,000 distinct CDR3 sequences listed, around 3.1% were seen once; the top ten hold 3.2%. The specimen was CD4+ T cells sorted from PBMCs, collected 10 days after the yellow fever booster vaccination. The receptors originated from a man between 18 and 35 years old who received the YFV17D yellow fever vaccine.

This clonotype was seen ten or more times. The chain links TRBV5-5 to TRBJ2-5, with D perhaps TRBD2 (5 bases). Germline loops: CDR1 SGHKS, CDR2 YYEKEE (reference sequence). V lost 2 bases, J lost 2 bases, and 10 bases lay in between. The CDR3 totals 14 residues. The CDR3: CASSLAVLQETQYF. The CDR3 DNA follows: TGTGCCAGCAGCTTAGCGGTTCTTCAAGAGACCCAGTACTTC.

This clonotype was detected ten times or more. The chain couples TRBV4-2 to TRBJ2-3; D might be TRBD2 (6 bases). V lost 0 bases and J 9 bases, leaving 10 bases between the germline ends. CDR1 and CDR2 from the germline V gene are LGHNA and YNFKEQ. This CDR3 has 13 residues. In DNA, the CDR3 is TGTGCCAGCAGCCAAGATGCGGCGGGAACGCAGTATTTT. It translates to CASSQDAAGTQYF.

This clonotype came up many times. This chain joins TRBV5-1 and TRBJ2-1, with a weak D call TRBD2 (5 bases). Germline CDR1 is SGHRS and CDR2 is YFSETQ. CDR3 length: 16 amino acids. The germline V and J ends were trimmed by 0 bases and 9 bases, with 19 bases remaining between them. CDR3 in DNA: TGCGCCAGCAGCTTGGGGGCTCGCCTAGCTTCCGCTGAGCAGTTCTTC. This gives the protein CASSLGARLASAEQFF.

In this sample, this clonotype turned up a few times. The chain couples TRBV5-4 to TRBJ1-1, with 7 nucleotides matching TRBD1. Losses at the gene ends were 3 bases for V and 3 bases for J; bases not matched to a gene: 8. Per the germline V gene, CDR1 is SGHNT and CDR2 is YYREEE (reference sequence). CDR3 size: 15 residues. The CDR3 DNA sequence: TGTGCCAGCAGCTCCATTACAGGGGCTGACACTGAAGCTTTCTTT. This codes for CASSSITGADTEAFF.

This clonotype was detected many times. The rearrangement links TRBV18 to TRBJ2-5; D perhaps matches TRBD1 (6 bases). CDR3 length: 13 residues. Trimming took off 0 bases at V and 5 bases at J, with 7 bases between the two ends. The germline CDR1 and CDR2 sequences are KGHSH and LQKENI. The CDR3 sequence is CASSPPQGETQYF. CDR3 coding DNA: TGTGCCAGCTCACCACCGCAGGGGGAGACCCAGTACTTC.

This clonotype was counted between two and nine times. The chain uses TRBV30 and TRBJ2-2; 8 bases map to TRBD1. This CDR3 has 14 residues. With V trimmed by 5 bases and J by 5 bases, 7 bases remained unmatched. Germline V CDR1 and CDR2: GTSNPN, SVGIG (reference sequence). In DNA, the CDR3 is TGTGCCTGGGCAGACAGGGGCAGGACCGGGGAGCTGTTTTTT. Translation gives CAWADRGRTGELFF.

This clonotype was seen repeatedly, ten times or more. The V gene is TRBV5-8, the J gene TRBJ1-2; unclear D gene. The CDR3 spans 16 residues. V was shortened by 0 bases and J by 7 bases, with 19 bases between the two germline ends. Germline-derived CDR1 and CDR2 are SGHTS and YDEGEE. The CDR3, as DNA: TGTGCCAGCAGCTTGGGCGGGAGCGGATTGGGTTTTGGCTACACCTTC. It codes for CASSLGGSGLGFGYTF.

This clonotype was observed at least ten times. This rearrangement joins TRBV12-3 or TRBV12-4 to TRBJ2-7; TRBD2 matches at 12 bases. This CDR3 comprises 12 residues. Trimming removed 2 bases from V and 12 bases from J; junction bases left unmatched: 2. The CDR3, as DNA: TGTGCCAGCAGTTTACTAGCGGGGGGGCTGTACTTC. Amino acids: CASSLLAGGLYF.

The table lists this clonotype with a few counts. The genes are TRBV12-3 or TRBV12-4 and TRBJ2-5, with 11 bases fitting TRBD2. The CDR3 extends over 16 amino acids. V dropped 5 bases and J dropped 1; count of bases not matched to a gene: 6. Here the CDR3 DNA reads TGTGCCAGCAGTCCTAGCGGGGGGTACCTCCAAGAGACCCAGTACTTC. It translates to CASSPSGGYLQETQYF.

This clonotype was counted many times. This rearrangement joins TRBV5-1 to TRBJ1-2; 9 nucleotides match TRBD1. CDR3 size: 14 residues. V trimming: 4 bases; J trimming: 7 bases; junction bases outside the gene matches: 8. Germline-derived CDR1 and CDR2 are SGHRS and YFSETQ. CDR3: CASSPDGQGSGYTF. The DNA of the CDR3 is TGCGCCAGCAGCCCAGACGGACAGGGGTCTGGCTACACCTTC.

This clonotype was observed a few times. The chain has TRBV3-1 and TRBJ1-3; D remains ambiguous. The V gene's germline CDR1 is LGHDT and CDR2 YNNKEL (reference sequence). Trimming shortened V by 0 bases and J by 4 bases, and 10 bases separated the two germline ends. The CDR3 is made up of 15 amino acids. The CDR3 sequence is CASSQDGVRGNTIYF. CDR3 bases: TGTGCCAGCAGCCAAGATGGCGTCCGAGGAAACACCATATATTTT.

This clonotype has a count of ten or more. V gene TRBV5-1 combines with J gene TRBJ2-3; 7 nucleotides match TRBD1. The CDR3 is 16 residues long. Germline-derived CDR1 and CDR2 are SGHRS and YFSETQ. V gave up 2 bases and J gave up 0 bases; unmatched junction bases: 6. CDR3 in DNA: TGCGCCAGCAGCTTCCGGGACAGTCATAGCACAGATACGCAGTATTTT. This codes for CASSFRDSHSTDTQYF.